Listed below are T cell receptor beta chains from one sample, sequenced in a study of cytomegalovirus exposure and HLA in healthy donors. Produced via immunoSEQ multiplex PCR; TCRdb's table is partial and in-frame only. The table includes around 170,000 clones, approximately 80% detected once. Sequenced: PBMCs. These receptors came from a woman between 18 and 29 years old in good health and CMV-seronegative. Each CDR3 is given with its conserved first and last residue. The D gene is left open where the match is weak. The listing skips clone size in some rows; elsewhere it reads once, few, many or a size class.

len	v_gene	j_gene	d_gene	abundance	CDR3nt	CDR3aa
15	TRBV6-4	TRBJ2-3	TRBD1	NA	TGTGCCAGCAGTGACAGCGACAGGGTATCAGATACGCAGTATTTT	CASSDSDRVSDTQYF
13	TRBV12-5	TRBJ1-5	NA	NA	TGTGCTAGTGGTTTGACAGGGAATCAGCCCCAGCATTTT	CASGLTGNQPQHF
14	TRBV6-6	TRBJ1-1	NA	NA	TGTGCCAGCATCCAGACGGAGGGGGGGACTGAAGCTTTCTTT	CASIQTEGGTEAFF
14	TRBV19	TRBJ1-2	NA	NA	TGTGCCAGTAGTAAGGACAGAGCTAACTATGGCTACACCTTC	CASSKDRANYGYTF
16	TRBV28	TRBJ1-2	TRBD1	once	TGTGCCAGCAAATTGGGCCAGGGGGTAGGGAAGGATGGCTACACCTTC	CASKLGQGVGKDGYTF
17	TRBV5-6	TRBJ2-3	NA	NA	TGTGCCAGCAGCAGACAAATCAAGCGGACTAGCACAGATACGCAGTATTTT	CASSRQIKRTSTDTQYF
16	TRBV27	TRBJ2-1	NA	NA	TGTGCCAGCACCCCCCGGGGCAGGGCGGGGTATATTGGGCAGTTCTTC	CASTPRGRAGYIGQFF
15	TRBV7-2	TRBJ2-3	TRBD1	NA	TGTGCCAGCAGCGCGCCGACAGGGTTGACAGATACGCAGTATTTT	CASSAPTGLTDTQYF
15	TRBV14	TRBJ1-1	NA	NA	TGTGCCAGCAGCCCTCGTACGGGGGGGAACACTGAAGCTTTCTTT	CASSPRTGGNTEAFF
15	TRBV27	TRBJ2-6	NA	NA	TGTGCCAGCAGGCTAATTCACTCTGGGGCCAACGTCCTGACTTTC	CASRLIHSGANVLTF
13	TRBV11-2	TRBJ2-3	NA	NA	TGTGCCAGCAGCCTTGGGACTGCTTATACGCAGTATTTT	CASSLGTAYTQYF
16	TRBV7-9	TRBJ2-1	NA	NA	TGTGCCAGCAGCTTAGCGGGCACACTAGGATACAATGAGCAGTTCTTC	CASSLAGTLGYNEQFF
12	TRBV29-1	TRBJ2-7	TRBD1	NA	TGCAGCGGGAACAGGGGTAACTACGAGCAGTACTTC	CSGNRGNYEQYF
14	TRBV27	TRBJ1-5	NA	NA	TGTGCCAGCAGTTTACTGGCAGGGAATCAGCCCCAGCATTTT	CASSLLAGNQPQHF
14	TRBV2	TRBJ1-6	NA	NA	TGTGCCTCTACCCAGGGGACCTATAATTCACCCCTCCACTTT	CASTQGTYNSPLHF
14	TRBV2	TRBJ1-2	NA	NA	TGTGCCAGCAGTGAAACTGGAGCTAACTATGGCTACACCTTC	CASSETGANYGYTF
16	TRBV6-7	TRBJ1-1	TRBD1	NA	TGTGCCAGCAGTTATCTGACAGGGGGAATGAACACTGAAGCTTTCTTT	CASSYLTGGMNTEAFF
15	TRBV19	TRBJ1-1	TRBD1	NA	TGTGCCAGTAGTAGGGGACAGGGGGAGAACACTGAAGCTTTCTTT	CASSRGQGENTEAFF
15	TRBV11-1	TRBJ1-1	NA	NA	TGTGCCAGCAGCTTAGGAACTATAGGGGGAACTGAAGCTTTCTTT	CASSLGTIGGTEAFF
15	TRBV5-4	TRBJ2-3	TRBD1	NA	TGTGCCAGCAGCCCCGACAGGGGTTCGGCGGATACGCAGTATTTT	CASSPDRGSADTQYF
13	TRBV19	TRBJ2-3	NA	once	TGTGCCAGTAGTATCCAGGGTATGGATACGCAGTATTTT	CASSIQGMDTQYF
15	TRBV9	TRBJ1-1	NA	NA	TGTGCCAGCACCGAGACAGGTCAGGGGTTCACTGAAGCTTTCTTT	CASTETGQGFTEAFF
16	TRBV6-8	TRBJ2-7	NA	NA	TGTGCCAGCAGTTACTTTCGGGGGTCCCATTCTTGTGAGCAGTACTTC	CASSYFRGSHSCEQYF
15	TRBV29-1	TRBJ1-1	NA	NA	TGCAGCGTTGACCAGGGGAGTACGGTGGACACTGAAGCTTTCTTT	CSVDQGSTVDTEAFF
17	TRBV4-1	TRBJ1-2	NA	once	TGCGCCAGCAGCCCCTTCCCGTTCAGGGGCAGGGACTATGGCTACACCTTC	CASSPFPFRGRDYGYTF
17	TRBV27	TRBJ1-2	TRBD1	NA	TGTGCCAGCAGTTTACCGAACAGGGACAGGGATCACTATGGCTACACCTTC	CASSLPNRDRDHYGYTF
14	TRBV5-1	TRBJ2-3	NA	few	TGCGCCAGCAGCTTGTCAGGGGACACAGATACGCAGTATTTT	CASSLSGDTDTQYF
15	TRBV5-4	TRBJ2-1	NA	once	TGTGCCAGCAGCCTCCTCGGGAGCTCCTACAATGAGCAGTTCTTC	CASSLLGSSYNEQFF
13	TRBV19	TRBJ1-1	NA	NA	TGTGCCAGTAGTATAGAGGGGAGCACTGAAGCTTTCTTT	CASSIEGSTEAFF
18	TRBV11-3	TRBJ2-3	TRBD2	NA	TGTGCCAGCAGCTCTAGCTTCCTAGCGGGGGGGCGGGCAGATACGCAGTATTTT	CASSSSFLAGGRADTQYF
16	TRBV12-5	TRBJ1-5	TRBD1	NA	TGTGCTAGTGGTACAGGACAGGGCGGAAGCAATCAGCCCCAGCATTTT	CASGTGQGGSNQPQHF
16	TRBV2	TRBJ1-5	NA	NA	TGTGCCAGCACCAAAGGGGCAAAACGGAGCAATCAGCCCCAGCATTTT	CASTKGAKRSNQPQHF